This T cell receptor (beta chain) is drawn from a study of blood T cell repertoires in COVID-19. Study as a whole: COVID-19 samples, acute and convalescent, were from the United States, Italy and Spain.

Germline V CDR1 and CDR2: SGHKS, YYEKEE (reference sequence). V was trimmed by 7 bases and J by 4 bases, leaving 14 bases between them. This CDR3 has 13 amino acids. In the authors' methods: Reference gene primers were amplified, and this amplification served to estimate nucleated cell counts. Profiling relied on immunoSEQ multiplex PCR, and the TCRdb table lists in-frame clones only, not all of them. V and J calls and clone size are those listed in that table; D and trimming were worked out from the DNA. The sample lists tens of thousands of clones; about four fifths were seen once. This clonotype was obtained from a man aged 55 to 69 with acute or convalescent COVID-19. The gene calls are TRBV5-5 and TRBJ1-1; tentatively, D is TRBD1 (6 bases). The sequencing input was peripheral blood. The CDR3 here is CASRPRGGTEAFF. The CDR3 DNA is TGTGCCAGCCGGCCCAGGGGCGGCACTGAAGCTTTCTTT.